The entry that follows covers one T cell receptor beta chain sequence. Its antigen is unidentified. An end of the junction differs from the germline gene, which may be a read error. CDR1 is SQVTM, CDR2 ANQGSEA, per germline. The CDR3 is 11 amino acids. The data originate from a study of T-cell reconstitution after alpha-beta-depleted transplantation in children. Unique molecular identifiers were incorporated during preparation of the TCRbeta library. MiXCR was run by TCRdb on the PCR reads, yielding one entry per CDR3 protein. The sample lists nearly 350,000 distinct CDR3 sequences, around 16% seen once, with about 41% in the top ten. Overall study results and limits: T-cell numbers and diversity one year post-transplant derived largely from freshly generated T cells. Surviving recipient cells, namely T cells and thymic progenitors, were the source of high day-60 TCRbeta diversity in some patients. Reports say that about two months after transplant, the alpha-beta T cells came out of several hundred graft clones that had expanded.

Sequenced here: PBMCs, mostly from graft donor cells, sampled 360 days after TCRalphabeta/CD19-depleted stem cell transplant. The chain couples TRBV29-1 to TRBJ1-2; 9 bases align to TRBD1. The clonotype originates from a male patient between 2 and 9 years old who had a stem cell transplant for acute lymphoblastic leukemia, so the T cells may come from the graft donor. CDR3 nucleotides: TGCAGCGTTGAAGGGGGGGGACAGGGAGGCTTC. Amino acids: CSVEGGGQGGF. Using reference TRBV29-1 and TRBJ1-2 for the parts outside the CDR3, the full variable domain is SAVISQKPSRDICQRGTSLTIQCQVDSQVTMMFWYRQQPGQSLTLIATANQGSEATYESGFVIDKFPISRPNLTFSTLTVSNMSPEDSSIYLCSVEGGGQGGFGSGTRLTVV.